This is a list of T cell receptor beta chains from one sample in a study of CD8 T cells in ankylosing spondylitis. TCRdb reprocessed the 5' RACE reads with MiXCR, giving one entry per CDR3 protein. Of approximately 240,000 distinct CDR3 sequences listed, 20% to 30% were seen once; the top ten hold over 0.55%. Sequenced sample: blood, either unsorted or a sorted T cell fraction (not recorded which). These TCRs come from a male donor with ankylosing spondylitis or in good health (not recorded which). CDR3s include the opening cysteine and the closing phenylalanine or tryptophan. A D gene is named only where the DNA matches it firmly. Clone sizes are given selectively: once, few, many, or a class where the clone is expanded.

J	D	size	length	V	CDR3	DNA
TRBJ1-5	NA	many	14	TRBV20-1	CSAARQEGNQPQHF	TGCAGTGCTGCCAGACAGGAGGGAAATCAGCCCCAGCATTTT
TRBJ1-1	NA	many	13	TRBV6-5	CASSYSQKTPSSF	TGTGCCAGCAGTTACTCTCAGAAAACCCCCTCCTCCTTT
TRBJ2-7	TRBD2	NA	16	TRBV12-3/TRBV12-4	CASSRPRPGGAGEQYF	TGTGCCAGCAGTCGCCCTCGGCCGGGAGGAGCAGGCGAGCAGTACTTC
TRBJ2-3	TRBD2	many	15	TRBV29-1	CSVGASGGYTDTQYF	TGCAGCGTTGGGGCTAGCGGGGGGTACACAGATACGCAGTATTTT
TRBJ2-7	TRBD2	many	14	TRBV5-1	CASSGGTSGGFQYF	TGCGCCAGCAGCGGGGGGACTAGCGGAGGCTTTCAGTACTTC
TRBJ2-7	TRBD2	many	14	TRBV28	CASGTRGDIDEQYF	TGTGCCAGCGGGACTCGGGGGGATATCGACGAGCAGTACTTC
TRBJ2-7	NA	NA	13	TRBV20-1	CSAKGRTSYEQYF	TGCAGTGCTAAGGGGCGGACCTCCTACGAGCAGTACTTC
TRBJ2-3	TRBD2	many	17	TRBV4-2	CASSQDPAGVSTDTQYF	TGTGCCAGCAGCCAAGACCCCGCGGGGGTAAGCACAGATACGCAGTATTTT
TRBJ1-1	NA	NA	14	TRBV5-8	CASSSLGRDTEAFF	TGTGCCAGCAGCTCGCTCGGGAGGGACACTGAAGCTTTCTTT
TRBJ2-7	TRBD2	NA	13	TRBV12-3/TRBV12-4	CASSFVAGNEQYF	TGTGCCAGCAGTTTTGTAGCGGGGAACGAGCAGTACTTC
TRBJ2-7	NA	NA	12	TRBV2	CASRPDFYEQYF	TGTGCCAGCAGACCTGACTTCTACGAGCAGTACTTC
TRBJ2-1	TRBD2	many	17	TRBV6-5	CASSYSASGGGVYEQFF	TGCGCCAGCAGTTACTCGGCTAGCGGGGGTGGTGTCTATGAGCAGTTCTTC
TRBJ2-7	NA	NA	15	TRBV7-2	CASSLRDSSRYEQYF	TGTGCCAGCAGCTTACGGGACTCCTCTCGCTACGAGCAGTACTTC
TRBJ2-1	TRBD2	many	12	TRBV29-1	CSVALAGEEQFF	TGCAGCGTTGCGTTAGCGGGGGAGGAGCAGTTCTTC
TRBJ1-6	NA	many	14	TRBV5-1	CASSFGSGDSPLHF	NA
TRBJ2-5	TRBD1	NA	14	TRBV20-1	CSAGGQGAYETQYF	TGCAGTGCGGGGGGACAGGGGGCGTATGAGACCCAGTACTTC
TRBJ2-1	TRBD2	NA	15	TRBV20-1	CSADKASGGPGVQFF	TGCAGTGCTGACAAGGCTAGCGGGGGCCCGGGCGTGCAGTTCTTC
TRBJ2-5	NA	many	14	TRBV5-4	CASSLEVAQETQYF	TGTGCCAGCAGCTTGGAAGTTGCACAAGAGACCCAGTACTTC
TRBJ2-3	NA	many	15	TRBV20-1	CSALGGGIGRDTQYF	TGCAGTGCCCTGGGGGGCGGGATTGGGAGAGATACGCAGTATTTT
TRBJ1-5	TRBD1	many	14	TRBV20-1	CSALPGGSNQPQHF	TGCAGTGCCCTCCCAGGGGGATCCAATCAGCCCCAGCATTTT
TRBJ2-3	TRBD2	many	14	TRBV29-1	CSVVAGGPGDTQYF	TGCAGCGTTGTAGCGGGGGGCCCCGGAGATACGCAGTATTTT
TRBJ1-4	TRBD1	many	18	TRBV28	CASSLFGPGQGLREKLFF	TGTGCCAGCAGTTTATTCGGTCCGGGACAGGGCCTTCGTGAAAAACTGTTTTTT
TRBJ2-5	TRBD1	many	14	TRBV12-3/TRBV12-4	CASSYRGVAGTQYF	TGTGCCAGCAGCTACAGGGGAGTGGCTGGGACCCAGTACTTC
TRBJ2-1	NA	once	17	TRBV7-3	CASSLFPPEGPYNEQFF	TGTGCCAGCAGCTTATTTCCCCCCGAGGGCCCCTACAATGAGCAGTTCTTC
TRBJ2-7	NA	NA	12	TRBV7-9	CASQASPLRQYF	TGTGCCAGCCAGGCTAGCCCCTTGCGGCAGTACTTC
TRBJ2-3	TRBD2	few	16	TRBV7-2	CASSFNGLAITDTQYF	TGTGCCAGCAGCTTCAATGGACTAGCGATCACAGATACGCAGTATTTT
TRBJ2-5	NA	many	13	TRBV7-2	CASSSGGEETQYF	TGTGCCAGCAGCTCGGGGGGCGAAGAGACCCAGTACTTC
TRBJ2-1	NA	many	17	TRBV5-5	CASIRAGGTINYNEQFF	TGTGCCAGCATTCGTGCAGGGGGGACGATAAACTACAATGAGCAGTTCTTC
TRBJ1-6	NA	many	15	TRBV20-1	CSARVGSSYNSPLHF	TGCAGTGCTAGAGTGGGGAGCTCCTATAATTCACCCCTCCACTTT
TRBJ2-3	TRBD2	NA	17	TRBV10-3	CAISESSGGTSTDTQYF	TGTGCCATCAGTGAGTCCAGCGGGGGGACTAGCACAGATACGCAGTATTTT
TRBJ2-1	NA	few	15	TRBV29-1	CSVARALGLYNEQFF	TGCAGCGTGGCTAGGGCGTTGGGGCTATACAATGAGCAGTTCTTC
TRBJ2-3	NA	many	14	TRBV9	CASNGGRSTDTQYF	TGTGCCAGCAACGGTGGCCGATCCACAGATACGCAGTATTTT
TRBJ2-1	TRBD1	many	17	TRBV4-1	CASSQALGTVLGNEQFF	TGCGCCAGCAGCCAAGCACTCGGGACAGTCCTGGGTAATGAGCAGTTCTTC
TRBJ1-5	NA	few	13	TRBV29-1	CSAQDGGGQPQHF	TGCAGCGCCCAGGACGGGGGAGGACAGCCCCAGCATTTT
TRBJ1-1	NA	NA	14	TRBV20-1	CSARDYTPNTEAFF	TGCAGTGCTAGAGATTACACGCCGAACACTGAAGCTTTCTTT
TRBJ2-7	TRBD1	NA	15	TRBV10-3	CAISPITGALYEQYF	TGTGCCATCAGCCCTATTACAGGGGCCCTCTACGAGCAGTACTTC
TRBJ2-5	NA	many	13	TRBV29-1	CSAVAGYQETQYF	TGCAGCGCCGTAGCAGGGTACCAAGAGACCCAGTACTTC
TRBJ1-4	TRBD1	NA	12	TRBV20-1	CSVGQSNEKLFF	TGCAGTGTGGGACAGTCTAATGAAAAACTGTTTTTT
TRBJ2-5	NA	NA	13	TRBV10-1	CASSVTPGETQYF	TGCGCCAGCAGTGTTACACCCGGGGAGACCCAGTACTTC
TRBJ2-1	TRBD2	once	18	TRBV2	CASSAYRAGAPGDNEQFF	TGTGCCAGCAGTGCCTACCGAGCGGGGGCGCCGGGTGACAATGAGCAGTTCTTC
TRBJ2-6	NA	many	15	TRBV11-1	CASSLMALGANVLTF	TGTGCCAGCAGCTTAATGGCACTAGGGGCCAACGTCCTGACTTTC
TRBJ2-7	NA	NA	14	TRBV20-1	CSASGEGVVDEQYF	TGCAGTGCCAGTGGGGAAGGGGTGGTCGACGAGCAGTACTTC
TRBJ2-7	NA	few	12	TRBV10-3	CAISQTHLEQYF	TGTGCCATCTCCCAAACCCACCTCGAGCAGTACTTC
TRBJ2-4	NA	NA	15	TRBV7-9	CASSSDRVAKNIQYF	TGTGCCAGCAGCTCCGACAGAGTGGCCAAAAACATTCAGTACTTC
TRBJ2-1	TRBD2	NA	15	TRBV20-1	CSARVGTSGGSEQFF	TGCAGTGCTAGAGTGGGGACTAGCGGGGGGAGTGAGCAGTTCTTC
TRBJ2-5	NA	many	12	TRBV29-1	CSVESSKETQYF	TGCAGCGTTGAATCGTCTAAAGAGACCCAGTACTTC
TRBJ2-3	TRBD2	NA	11	TRBV12-5	CASGRGDKQYF	TGTGCTAGTGGGCGGGGGGATAAGCAGTATTTT
TRBJ2-4	NA	few	12	TRBV29-1	CSVAPLKNIQYF	TGCAGCGTCGCCCCCCTCAAAAACATTCAGTACTTC
TRBJ1-4	NA	few	12	TRBV29-1	CSVEQGDEKLFF	TGCAGCGTTGAGCAAGGGGATGAAAAACTGTTTTTT
TRBJ2-2	TRBD2	NA	14	TRBV6-1	CASSGPLAVGELFF	TGTGCCAGCAGCGGTCCTCTAGCGGTCGGGGAGCTGTTTTTT
TRBJ2-7	NA	few	13	TRBV29-1	CSVTPGPPYEQYF	TGCAGCGTAACGCCAGGGCCCCCCTACGAGCAGTACTTC
TRBJ2-1	TRBD1	once	14	TRBV20-1	CSARDLTGGREQFF	TGCAGTGCTAGAGACCTGACAGGGGGCCGTGAGCAGTTCTTC
TRBJ2-7	NA	many	12	TRBV10-3	CAISEAQYEQYF	TGTGCCATCAGTGAAGCACAGTACGAGCAGTACTTC
TRBJ2-7	NA	many	11	TRBV2	CASRRDYEQYF	TGTGCCAGCAGGCGGGACTACGAGCAGTACTTC
TRBJ2-5	NA	many	14	TRBV12-3/TRBV12-4	CASSLETAGETQYF	TGTGCCAGCAGTTTGGAGACGGCGGGGGAGACCCAGTACTTC